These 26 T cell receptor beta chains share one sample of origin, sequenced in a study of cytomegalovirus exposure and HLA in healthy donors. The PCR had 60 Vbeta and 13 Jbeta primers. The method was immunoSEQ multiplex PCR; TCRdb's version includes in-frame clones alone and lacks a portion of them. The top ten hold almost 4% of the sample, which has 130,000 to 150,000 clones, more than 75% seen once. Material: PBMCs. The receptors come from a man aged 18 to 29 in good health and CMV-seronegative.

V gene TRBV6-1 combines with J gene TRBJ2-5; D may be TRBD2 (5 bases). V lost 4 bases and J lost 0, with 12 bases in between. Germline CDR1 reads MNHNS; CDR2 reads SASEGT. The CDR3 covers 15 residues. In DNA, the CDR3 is TGTGCCAGCAGTGCGAGGGCTCTGTACCAAGAGACCCAGTACTTC. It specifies CASSARALYQETQYF.

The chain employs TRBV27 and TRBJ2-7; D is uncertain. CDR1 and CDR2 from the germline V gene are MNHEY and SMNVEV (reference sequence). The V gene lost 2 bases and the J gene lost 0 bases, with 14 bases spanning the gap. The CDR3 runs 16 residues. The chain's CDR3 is CASSLTAPISSYEQYF. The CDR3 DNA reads TGTGCCAGCAGTTTAACAGCCCCCATCTCCTCCTACGAGCAGTACTTC.

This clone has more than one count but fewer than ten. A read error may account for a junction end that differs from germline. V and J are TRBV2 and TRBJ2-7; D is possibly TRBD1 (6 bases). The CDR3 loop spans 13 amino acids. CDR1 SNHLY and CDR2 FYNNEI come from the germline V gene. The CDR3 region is CVSTKQGYREQYF. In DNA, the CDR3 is TGTGTCAGCACGAAACAGGGTTATCGGGAGCAGTACTTC.

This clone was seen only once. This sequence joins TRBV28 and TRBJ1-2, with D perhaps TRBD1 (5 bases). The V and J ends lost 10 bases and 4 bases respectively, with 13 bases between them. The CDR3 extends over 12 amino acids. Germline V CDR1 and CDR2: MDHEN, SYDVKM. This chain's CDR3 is CATHWGGYGYTF. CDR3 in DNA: TGTGCCACCCATTGGGGCGGCTATGGCTACACCTTC.

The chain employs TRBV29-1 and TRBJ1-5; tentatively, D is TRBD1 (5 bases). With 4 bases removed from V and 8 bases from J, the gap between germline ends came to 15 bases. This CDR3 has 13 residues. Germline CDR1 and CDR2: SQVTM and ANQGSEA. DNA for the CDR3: TGCAGCGTTGTAGCAGGGTCTGGAAAGCCCCAGCATTTT. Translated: CSVVAGSGKPQHF.

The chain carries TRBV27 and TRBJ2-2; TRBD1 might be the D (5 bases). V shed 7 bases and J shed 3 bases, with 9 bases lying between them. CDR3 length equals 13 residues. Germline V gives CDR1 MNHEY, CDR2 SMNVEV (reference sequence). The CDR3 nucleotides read TGTGCCAGCATGGGGCTTGACACCGGGGAGCTGTTTTTT. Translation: CASMGLDTGELFF.

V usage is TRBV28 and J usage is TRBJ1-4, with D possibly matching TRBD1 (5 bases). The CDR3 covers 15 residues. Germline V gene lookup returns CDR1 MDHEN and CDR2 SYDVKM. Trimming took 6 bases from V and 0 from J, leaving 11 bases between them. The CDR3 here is CASRSGGATNEKLFF. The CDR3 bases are TGTGCCAGCAGGTCGGGGGGGGCAACTAATGAAAAACTGTTTTTT. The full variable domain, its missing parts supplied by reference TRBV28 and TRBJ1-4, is DVKVTQSSRYLVKRTGEKVFLECVQDMDHENMFWYRQDPGLGLRLIYFSYDVKMKEKGDIPEGYSVSREKKERFSLILESASTNQTSMYLCASRSGGATNEKLFFGSGTQLSVL.

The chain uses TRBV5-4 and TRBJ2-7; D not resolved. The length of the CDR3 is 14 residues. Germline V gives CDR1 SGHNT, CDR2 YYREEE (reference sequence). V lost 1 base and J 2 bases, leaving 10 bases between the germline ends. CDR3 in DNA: TGTGCCAGCAGCTTGAACCCGACAACCTACGAGCAGTACTTC. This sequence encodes CASSLNPTTYEQYF. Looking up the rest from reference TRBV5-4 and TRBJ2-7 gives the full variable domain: ETGVTQSPTHLIKTRGQQVTLRCSSQSGHNTVSWYQQALGQGPQFIFQYYREEENGRGNFPPRFSGLQFPNYSSELNVNALELDDSALYLCASSLNPTTYEQYFGPGTRLTVT.

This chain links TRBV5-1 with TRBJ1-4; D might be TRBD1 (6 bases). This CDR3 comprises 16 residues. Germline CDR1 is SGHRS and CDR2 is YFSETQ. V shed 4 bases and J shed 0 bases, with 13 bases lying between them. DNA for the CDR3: TGCGCCAGCAGCCCTCCGGACAGCGCAACTAATGAAAAACTGTTTTTT. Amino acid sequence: CASSPPDSATNEKLFF.

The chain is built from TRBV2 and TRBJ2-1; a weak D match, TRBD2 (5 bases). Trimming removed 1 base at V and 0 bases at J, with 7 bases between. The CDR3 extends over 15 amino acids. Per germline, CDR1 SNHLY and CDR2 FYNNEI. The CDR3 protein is CASSEGESSYNEQFF. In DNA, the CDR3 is TGTGCCAGCAGTGAAGGGGAGAGCTCCTACAATGAGCAGTTCTTC.

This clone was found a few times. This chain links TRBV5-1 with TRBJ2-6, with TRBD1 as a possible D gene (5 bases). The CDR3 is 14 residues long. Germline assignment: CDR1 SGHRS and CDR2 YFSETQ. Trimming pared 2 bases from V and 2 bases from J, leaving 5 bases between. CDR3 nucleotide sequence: TGCGCCAGCAGCTTCAGGGCTGGGGCCAACGTCCTGACTTTC. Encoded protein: CASSFRAGANVLTF.

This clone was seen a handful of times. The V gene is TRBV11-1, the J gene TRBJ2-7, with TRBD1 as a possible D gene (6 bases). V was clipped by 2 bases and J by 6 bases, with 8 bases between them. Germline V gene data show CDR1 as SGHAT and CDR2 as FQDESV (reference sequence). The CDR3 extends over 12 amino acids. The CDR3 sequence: CASSLTGLEQYF. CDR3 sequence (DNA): TGTGCCAGCAGCTTAACAGGGCTCGAGCAGTACTTC.

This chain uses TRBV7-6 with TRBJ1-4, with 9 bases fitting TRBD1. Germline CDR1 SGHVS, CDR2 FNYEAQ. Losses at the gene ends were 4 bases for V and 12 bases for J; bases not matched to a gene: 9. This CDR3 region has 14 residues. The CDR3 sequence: CASSWGQGQRELFF. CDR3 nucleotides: TGTGCCAGCAGCTGGGGACAGGGCCAGAGGGAACTGTTTTTT.

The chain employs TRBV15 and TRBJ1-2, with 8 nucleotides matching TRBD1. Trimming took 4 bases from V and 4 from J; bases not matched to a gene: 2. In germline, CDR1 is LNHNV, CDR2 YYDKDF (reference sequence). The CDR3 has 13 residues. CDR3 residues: CATSTGQGYGYTF. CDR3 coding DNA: TGTGCCACCAGCACAGGACAGGGCTATGGCTACACCTTC.

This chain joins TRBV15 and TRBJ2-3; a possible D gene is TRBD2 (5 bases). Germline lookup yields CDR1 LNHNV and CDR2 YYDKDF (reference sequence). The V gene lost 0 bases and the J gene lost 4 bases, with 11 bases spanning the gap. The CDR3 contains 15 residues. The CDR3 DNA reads TGTGCCACCAGCAGAGATAGTTCGGGATCAGATACGCAGTATTTT. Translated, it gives CATSRDSSGSDTQYF. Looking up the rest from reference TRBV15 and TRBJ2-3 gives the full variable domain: DAMVIQNPRYQVTQFGKPVTLSCSQTLNHNVMYWYQQKSSQAPKLLFHYYDKDFNNEADTPDNFQSRRPNTSFCFLDIRSPGLGDTAMYLCATSRDSSGSDTQYFGPGTRLTVL.

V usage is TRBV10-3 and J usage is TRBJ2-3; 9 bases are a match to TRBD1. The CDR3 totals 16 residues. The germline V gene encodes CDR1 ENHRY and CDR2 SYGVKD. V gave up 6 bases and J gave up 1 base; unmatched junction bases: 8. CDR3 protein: CAIRAGTGIGTDTQYF. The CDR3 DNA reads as TGTGCCATCAGAGCCGGGACAGGGATCGGCACAGATACGCAGTATTTT.

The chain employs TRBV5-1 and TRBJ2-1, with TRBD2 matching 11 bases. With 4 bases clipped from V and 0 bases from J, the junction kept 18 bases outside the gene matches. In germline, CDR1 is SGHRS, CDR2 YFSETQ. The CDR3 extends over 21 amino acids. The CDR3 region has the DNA TGCGCCAGCAGCACGCGACTAGCGGGGACCCAGGGTTTCACCTCCTACAATGAGCAGTTCTTC. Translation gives CASSTRLAGTQGFTSYNEQFF.

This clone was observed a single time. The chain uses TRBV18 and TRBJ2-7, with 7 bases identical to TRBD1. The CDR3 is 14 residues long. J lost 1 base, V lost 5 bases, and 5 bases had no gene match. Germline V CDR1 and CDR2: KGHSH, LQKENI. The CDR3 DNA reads TGTGCCAGCTCAATAAGGGACAGATCCTACGAGCAGTACTTC. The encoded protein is CASSIRDRSYEQYF.

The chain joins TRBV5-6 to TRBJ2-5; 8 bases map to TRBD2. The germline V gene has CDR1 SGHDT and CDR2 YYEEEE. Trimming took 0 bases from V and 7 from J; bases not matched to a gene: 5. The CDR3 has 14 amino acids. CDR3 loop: CASSLAGGLRTQYF. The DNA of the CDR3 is TGTGCCAGCAGCTTGGCGGGAGGGTTAAGGACCCAGTACTTC.

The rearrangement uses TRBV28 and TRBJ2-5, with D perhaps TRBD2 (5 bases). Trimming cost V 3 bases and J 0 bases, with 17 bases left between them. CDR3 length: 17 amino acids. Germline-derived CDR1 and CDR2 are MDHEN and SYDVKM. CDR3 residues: CASSLSEEDLHQETQYF. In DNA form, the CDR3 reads TGTGCCAGCAGTTTGTCAGAGGAGGACCTACACCAAGAGACCCAGTACTTC.

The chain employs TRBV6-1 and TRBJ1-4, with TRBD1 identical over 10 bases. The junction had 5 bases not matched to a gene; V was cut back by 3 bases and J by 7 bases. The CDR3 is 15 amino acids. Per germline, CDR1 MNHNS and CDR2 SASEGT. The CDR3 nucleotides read TGTGCCAGCAGTGATTGGACAGGGGGGGGTGAAAAACTGTTTTTT. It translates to CASSDWTGGGEKLFF.

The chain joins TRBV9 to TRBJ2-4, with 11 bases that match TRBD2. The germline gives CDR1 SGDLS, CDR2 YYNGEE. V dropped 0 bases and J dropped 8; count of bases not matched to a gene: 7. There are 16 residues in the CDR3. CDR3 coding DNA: TGTGCCAGCAGCGTAGCGGTCACTAGCGGGAGCGACATTCAGTACTTC. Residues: CASSVAVTSGSDIQYF.

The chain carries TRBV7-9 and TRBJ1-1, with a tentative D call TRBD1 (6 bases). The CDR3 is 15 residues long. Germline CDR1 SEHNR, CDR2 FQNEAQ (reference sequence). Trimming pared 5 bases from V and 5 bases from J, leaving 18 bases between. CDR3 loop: CASSAVNRVGTEAFF. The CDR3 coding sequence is TGTGCCAGCAGCGCCGTGAACAGGGTGGGTACTGAAGCTTTCTTT.

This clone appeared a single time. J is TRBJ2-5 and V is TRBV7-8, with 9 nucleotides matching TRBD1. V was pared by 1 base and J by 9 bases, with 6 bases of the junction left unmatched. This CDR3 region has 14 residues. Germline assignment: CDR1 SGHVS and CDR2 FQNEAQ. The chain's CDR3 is CASSLGGDRVAQYF. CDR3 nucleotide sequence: TGTGCCAGCAGCTTAGGAGGGGACAGGGTGGCCCAGTACTTC.

Here the CDR3 reads CASRGQGSYEQYF. For the CDR3, the DNA is TGCGCCAGCAGGGGACAGGGTTCCTACGAGCAGTACTTC. The V gene is TRBV10-1, the J gene TRBJ2-7, with 9 bases that match TRBD1. V shed 6 bases and J 1 base; nucleotides not matched to a gene: 1. The germline gives CDR1 WNHNN, CDR2 SYGVQD (reference sequence). The CDR3 length is 13 residues.

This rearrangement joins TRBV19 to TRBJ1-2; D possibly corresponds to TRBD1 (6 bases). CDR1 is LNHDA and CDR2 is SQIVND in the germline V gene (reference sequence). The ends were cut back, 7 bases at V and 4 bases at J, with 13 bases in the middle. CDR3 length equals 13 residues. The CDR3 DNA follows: TGTGCCAGTAAACTTACAGGGAGCTATGGCTACACCTTC. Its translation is CASKLTGSYGYTF.